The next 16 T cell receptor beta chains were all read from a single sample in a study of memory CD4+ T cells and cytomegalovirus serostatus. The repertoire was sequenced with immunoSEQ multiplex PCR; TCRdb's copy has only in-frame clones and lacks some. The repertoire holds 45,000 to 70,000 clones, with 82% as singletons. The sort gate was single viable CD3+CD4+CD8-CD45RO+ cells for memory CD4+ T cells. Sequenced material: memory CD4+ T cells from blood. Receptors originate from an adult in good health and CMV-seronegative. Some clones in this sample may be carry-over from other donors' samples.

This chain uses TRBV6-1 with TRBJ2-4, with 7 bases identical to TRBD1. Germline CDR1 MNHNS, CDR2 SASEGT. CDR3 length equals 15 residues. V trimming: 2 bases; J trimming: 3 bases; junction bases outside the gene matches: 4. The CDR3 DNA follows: TGTGCCAGCAGTGAACCGGCAGGGGGCAAAAACATTCAGTACTTC. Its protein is CASSEPAGGKNIQYF.

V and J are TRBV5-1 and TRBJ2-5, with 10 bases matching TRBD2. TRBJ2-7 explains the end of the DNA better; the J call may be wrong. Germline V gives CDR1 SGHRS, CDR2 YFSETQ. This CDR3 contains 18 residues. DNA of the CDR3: TGCGCCAGCAGCCCACAACCCGGGACTAGCGAGCCGTCCTACGAGCAGTACTTC. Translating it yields CASSPQPGTSEPSYEQYF.

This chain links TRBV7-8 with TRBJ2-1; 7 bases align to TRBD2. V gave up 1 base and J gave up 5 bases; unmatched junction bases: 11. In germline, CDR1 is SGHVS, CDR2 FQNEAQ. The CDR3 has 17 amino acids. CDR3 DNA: TGTGCCAGCAGCTTAGTAAGAGTGGGACTATACCACAATGAGCAGTTCTTC. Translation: CASSLVRVGLYHNEQFF.

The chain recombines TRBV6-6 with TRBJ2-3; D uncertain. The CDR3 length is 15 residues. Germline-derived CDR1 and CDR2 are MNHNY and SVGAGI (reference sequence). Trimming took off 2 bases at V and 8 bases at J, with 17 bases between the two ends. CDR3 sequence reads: CASSYELADLGTQYF. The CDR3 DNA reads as TGTGCCAGCAGTTACGAGCTTGCCGACCTCGGTACGCAGTATTTT.

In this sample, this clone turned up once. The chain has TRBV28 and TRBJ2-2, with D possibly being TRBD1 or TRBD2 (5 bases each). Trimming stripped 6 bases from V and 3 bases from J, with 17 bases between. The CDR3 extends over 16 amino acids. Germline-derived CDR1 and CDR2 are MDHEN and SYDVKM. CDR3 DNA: TGTGCCAGCAGCCCGTGGGGGTCGCGAGACACCGGGGAGCTGTTTTTT. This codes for CASSPWGSRDTGELFF. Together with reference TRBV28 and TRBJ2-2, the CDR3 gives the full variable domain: DVKVTQSSRYLVKRTGEKVFLECVQDMDHENMFWYRQDPGLGLRLIYFSYDVKMKEKGDIPEGYSVSREKKERFSLILESASTNQTSMYLCASSPWGSRDTGELFFGEGSRLTVL.

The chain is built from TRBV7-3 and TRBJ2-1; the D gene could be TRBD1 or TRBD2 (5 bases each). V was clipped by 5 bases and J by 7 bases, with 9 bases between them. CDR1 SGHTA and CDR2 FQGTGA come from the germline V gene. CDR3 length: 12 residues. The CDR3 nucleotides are TGTGCCAGCAGCGAGTGGGGGAATGAGCAGTTCTTC. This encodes CASSEWGNEQFF. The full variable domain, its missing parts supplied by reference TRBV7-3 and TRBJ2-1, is GAGVSQTPSNKVTEKGKYVELRCDPISGHTALYWYRQSLGQGPEFLIYFQGTGAADDSGLPNDRFFAVRPEGSVSTLKIQRTERGDSAVYLCASSEWGNEQFFGPGTRLTVL.

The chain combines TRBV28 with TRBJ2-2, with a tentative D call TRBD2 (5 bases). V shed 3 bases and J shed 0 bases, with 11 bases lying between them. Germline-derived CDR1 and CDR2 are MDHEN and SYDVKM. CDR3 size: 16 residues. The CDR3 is CASSFGSGTNTGELFF. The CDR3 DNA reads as TGTGCCAGCAGTTTTGGGTCGGGAACGAACACCGGGGAGCTGTTTTTT.

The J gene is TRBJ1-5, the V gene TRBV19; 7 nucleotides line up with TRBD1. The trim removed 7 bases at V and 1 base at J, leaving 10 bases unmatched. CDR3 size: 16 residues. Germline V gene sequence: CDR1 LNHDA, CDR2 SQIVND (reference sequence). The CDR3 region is CASTRAGTESNQPQHF. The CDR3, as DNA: TGTGCCAGTACCCGGGCCGGGACAGAAAGCAATCAGCCCCAGCATTTT.

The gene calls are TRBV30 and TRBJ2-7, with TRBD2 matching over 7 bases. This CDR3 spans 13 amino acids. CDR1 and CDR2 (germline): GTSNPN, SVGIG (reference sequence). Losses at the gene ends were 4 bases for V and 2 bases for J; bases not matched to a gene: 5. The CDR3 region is CAWTSGWAYEQYF. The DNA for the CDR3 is TGTGCCTGGACTAGCGGATGGGCCTACGAGCAGTACTTC.

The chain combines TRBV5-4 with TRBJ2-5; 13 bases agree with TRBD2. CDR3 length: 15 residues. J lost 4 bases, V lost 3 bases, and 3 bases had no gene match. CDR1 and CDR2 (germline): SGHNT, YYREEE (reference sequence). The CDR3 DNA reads TGTGCCAGCAGCTCGGGACTAGCGGGAAGAGAGACCCAGTACTTC. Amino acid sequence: CASSSGLAGRETQYF.

The CDR3 bases are TGTGCCAGTAGTACCTACAGGGGGCGCAGAGGACAGCCCCAGCATTTT. Its translation is CASSTYRGRRGQPQHF. The chain has TRBV19 and TRBJ1-5; 9 nucleotides line up with TRBD1. This CDR3 contains 16 residues. J was trimmed by 7 bases and V by 4 bases; bases with no gene match: 11. The germline V gene has CDR1 LNHDA and CDR2 SQIVND (reference sequence).

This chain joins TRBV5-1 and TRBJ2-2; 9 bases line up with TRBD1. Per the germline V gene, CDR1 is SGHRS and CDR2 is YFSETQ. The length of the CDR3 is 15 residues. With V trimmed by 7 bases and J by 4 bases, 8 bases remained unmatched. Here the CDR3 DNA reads TGCGCCAGCGGGCCTCGGACAGGGGCCACCGGGGAGCTGTTTTTT. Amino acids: CASGPRTGATGELFF.

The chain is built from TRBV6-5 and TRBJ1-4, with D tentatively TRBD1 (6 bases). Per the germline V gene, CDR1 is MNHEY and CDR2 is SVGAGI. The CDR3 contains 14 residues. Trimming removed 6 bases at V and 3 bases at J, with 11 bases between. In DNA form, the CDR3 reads TGTGCCAGCAGCCGGAGGGGGTCTAATGAAAAACTGTTTTTT. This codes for CASSRRGSNEKLFF.

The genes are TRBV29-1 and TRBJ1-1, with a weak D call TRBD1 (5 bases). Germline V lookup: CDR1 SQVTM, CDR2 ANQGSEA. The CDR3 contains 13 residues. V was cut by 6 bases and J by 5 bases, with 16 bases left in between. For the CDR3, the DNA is TGCAGCGTCGCCAGGGAGACGGGGACTGAAGCTTTCTTT. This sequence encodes CSVARETGTEAFF.

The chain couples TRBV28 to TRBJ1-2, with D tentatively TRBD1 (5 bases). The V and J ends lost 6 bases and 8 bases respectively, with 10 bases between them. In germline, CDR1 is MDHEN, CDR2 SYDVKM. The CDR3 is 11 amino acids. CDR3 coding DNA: TGTGCCAGCAGGGGGGAGGGAGGCTACACCTTC. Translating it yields CASRGEGGYTF.

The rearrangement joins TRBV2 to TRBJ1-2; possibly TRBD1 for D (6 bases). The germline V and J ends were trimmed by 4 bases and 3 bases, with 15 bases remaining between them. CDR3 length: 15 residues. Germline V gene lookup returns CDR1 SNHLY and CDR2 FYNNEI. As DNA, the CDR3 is TGTGCCAGCAGTGGAATCGGACAGTTAGACTATGGCTACACCTTC. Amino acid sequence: CASSGIGQLDYGYTF.